This T cell receptor beta chain was identified in a study of post-analysis software for immune sequencing data. The TCR beta cDNA libraries contained unique molecular identifiers. Each sample of about 1 to 10 million input T cells yielded 500,000 or so cDNA molecules, so each molecule approximated one T cell. TCRdb reprocessed the PCR reads via MiXCR and lists one record per CDR3 protein. The data hold about 820,000 distinct CDR3 sequences, with under 70% observed a single time. With respect to this clonotype: Its antigen is currently unknown.

Whole-study results and caveats: Elevated frequency relative to controls characterized 4 or 5 TRBV segments in patients, TRBV5-6, TRBV5-1 and TRBV20-1 among them.

V lost 6 bases and J 5 bases, leaving 20 bases between the germline ends. The CDR3 extends over 14 amino acids. The germline CDR1 and CDR2 sequences are DFQATT and SNEGSKA (reference sequence). The receptor comes from a girl aged 5-17 years with multiple sclerosis. The chain has TRBV20-1 and TRBJ2-7; D might be TRBD2 (6 bases). Sequences were obtained from blood. CDR3 residues: CSAAGPAVEDEQYF. Written as DNA, the CDR3 is TGCAGTGCCGCGGGGCCAGCGGTAGAGGACGAGCAGTACTTC.